One and the same sample provided the 9 T cell receptor beta chains below, sequenced in a study of T cells expressing NK-cell markers. No DNA is given; TCRdb re-called the 5' RACE reads and lists each CDR3 protein once. The listing records about 380,000 distinct CDR3 sequences. The material sequenced was blood T cells: a sorted CD56 or NKG2C T cell subset, CD4+ or CD8+ T cells, or bulk PBMC T cells (not recorded which). Receptors originate from a man aged 18 to 69 in good health.

The genes are TRBV20-1 and TRBJ2-1; absent DNA, TCRdb's TRBD2 call cannot be checked. CDR3 length: 15 residues. CDR1 DFQATT and CDR2 SNEGSKA come from the germline V gene (reference sequence). Here the CDR3 reads CSARDVAGGRDEQFF.

V and J are TRBV28 and TRBJ2-3; without DNA, the TCRdb call of TRBD2 cannot be checked. CDR3 length equals 16 residues. Germline V lookup: CDR1 MDHEN, CDR2 SYDVKM. The CDR3 spells CASLTSGGARGDTQYF.

The V and J genes are TRBV3-1 and TRBJ1-6. This CDR3 spans 14 amino acids. CDR1 LGHDT and CDR2 YNNKEL come from the germline V gene (reference sequence). The CDR3 loop reads CASSLSTAGSPLHF.

The rearrangement links TRBV5-1 to TRBJ2-3; TCRdb reports TRBD1, a call that lacks DNA to check it against. This CDR3 spans 14 amino acids. Germline V gene sequence: CDR1 SGHRS, CDR2 YFSETQ. This chain's CDR3 is CASNGQGSTDTQYF.

The V call is TRBV6-1, the J call TRBJ2-7; TCRdb's D gene call, TRBD1, goes unchecked for lack of DNA. This CDR3 is built from 16 residues. CDR1 is MNHNS, CDR2 SASEGT, per germline. CDR3 region: CASTRDRQSFSYEQYF.

J is TRBJ2-3 and V is TRBV7-2; TCRdb lists TRBD2, though no DNA is available to test this call. Germline CDR1 and CDR2: SGHTA and FQGNSA. The CDR3 contains 15 residues. CDR3 protein: CASGRGGPHTDTQYF.

This CDR3 is CSDTGGNQPQHF. The rearrangement links TRBV29-1 to TRBJ1-5; TCRdb outputs TRBD1, but without DNA this stays unchecked. This CDR3 spans 12 amino acids. The germline V gene has CDR1 SQVTM and CDR2 ANQGSEA.

The chain joins TRBV6-2 or TRBV6-3 to TRBJ2-2; TCRdb's D gene call, TRBD1, goes unchecked for lack of DNA. Germline-derived CDR1 and CDR2 are MNHEY and SVGEGT. The CDR3 runs to 16 residues. This chain's CDR3 is CASTVAGQGFTGELFF.

The genes are TRBV30 and TRBJ1-3. Germline values: CDR1 GTSNPN, CDR2 SVGIG (reference sequence). CDR3 length: 13 residues. The CDR3: CAWSGGLGNTIYF.